The 6 T cell receptor beta chains reported below all come from one sample, sequenced in a study of T cell responses to AZD1222 COVID-19 vaccine. Data came from immunoSEQ multiplex PCR; TCRdb stores just in-frame clones and leaves some out. In the table there are 100,000 to 150,000 clones, approximately 85% of which are singletons. The material sequenced was peripheral blood, taken on day 0 of AZD1222 vaccination. All receptors derive from an adult in good health.

This rearrangement joins TRBV5-1 to TRBJ1-2, with D uncertain. V lost 2 bases, J lost 0 bases, and 14 bases lay in between. Germline V gene sequence: CDR1 SGHRS, CDR2 YFSETQ. The CDR3 has 16 residues. The CDR3 loop is CASSFASEITNYGYTF. The CDR3 bases are TGCGCCAGCAGCTTCGCGAGTGAGATCACTAACTATGGCTACACCTTC.

The rearrangement joins TRBV5-6 to TRBJ1-6, with D maybe TRBD1 (6 bases). V lost 4 bases and J 6 bases, leaving 11 bases between the germline ends. From germline, CDR1 is SGHDT and CDR2 YYEEEE. This CDR3 region has 14 residues. As DNA, the CDR3 is TGTGCCAGCAGCGTGACAGGCTCTAATTCACCCCTCCACTTT. This encodes CASSVTGSNSPLHF.

The V and J genes are TRBV24-1 and TRBJ1-3, with D possibly TRBD1 on 5 matching bases. V lost 7 bases and J 0 bases, leaving 12 bases between the germline ends. Germline V lookup: CDR1 KGHDR, CDR2 SFDVKD. The CDR3 is made up of 15 amino acids. Written as DNA, the CDR3 is TGTGCCACCAGCGCCAGGGATAGCTCTGGAAACACCATATATTTT. Translation: CATSARDSSGNTIYF.

This clone occurred once. CDR3 bases: TGTGCCAGCAGCTCAGGAAGCTCCTACGAGCAGTACTTC. Translating it yields CASSSGSSYEQYF. The chain has TRBV7-3 and TRBJ2-7; D not certain. Germline CDR1 reads SGHTA; CDR2 reads FQGTGA. This CDR3 has 13 residues. Trimming shortened V by 4 bases and J by 0 bases, and 7 bases separated the two germline ends.

This clone appeared many times. The chain couples TRBV19 to TRBJ2-7; D unclear. Germline V gives CDR1 LNHDA, CDR2 SQIVND (reference sequence). There are 11 residues in the CDR3. Between the trimmed V and J ends, which lost 8 bases and 1 base, there was a span of 6 bases. CDR3 DNA: TGTGCCAGTGGATCTTCCTACGAGCAGTACTTC. This translates into CASGSSYEQYF. Combining the CDR3 with reference TRBV19 and TRBJ2-7 gives the whole variable domain DGGITQSPKYLFRKEGQNVTLSCEQNLNHDAMYWYRQDPGQGLRLIYYSQIVNDFQKGDIAEGYSVSREKKESFPLTVTSAQKNPTAFYLCASGSSYEQYFGPGTRLTVT.

The chain couples TRBV7-3 to TRBJ2-3; D possibly corresponds to TRBD2 (5 bases). V was clipped by 4 bases and J by 8 bases, with 19 bases between them. From germline, CDR1 is SGHTA and CDR2 FQGTGA. This CDR3 contains 15 residues. CDR3 nucleotide sequence: TGTGCCAGCAGCTCCCGGGGAGACGTTCTTGGTACGCAGTATTTT. Translated: CASSSRGDVLGTQYF.